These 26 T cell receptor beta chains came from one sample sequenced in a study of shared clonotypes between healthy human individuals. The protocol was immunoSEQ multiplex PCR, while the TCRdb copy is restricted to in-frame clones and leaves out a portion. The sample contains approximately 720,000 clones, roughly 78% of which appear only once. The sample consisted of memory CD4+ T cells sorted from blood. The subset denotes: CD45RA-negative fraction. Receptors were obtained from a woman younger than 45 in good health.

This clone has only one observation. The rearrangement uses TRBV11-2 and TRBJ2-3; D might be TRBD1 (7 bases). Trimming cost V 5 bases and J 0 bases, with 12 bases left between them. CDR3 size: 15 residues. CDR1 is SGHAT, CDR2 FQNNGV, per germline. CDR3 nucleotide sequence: TGTGCCAGCAGCCTAGCGACAGGGAGCACAGATACGCAGTATTTT. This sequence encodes CASSLATGSTDTQYF.

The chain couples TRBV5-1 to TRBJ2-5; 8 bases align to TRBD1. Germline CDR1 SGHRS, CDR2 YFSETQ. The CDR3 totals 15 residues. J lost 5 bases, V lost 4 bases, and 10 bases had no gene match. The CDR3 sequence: CASSIAGGAVETQYF. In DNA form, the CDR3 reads TGCGCCAGCAGCATTGCAGGGGGCGCTGTGGAGACCCAGTACTTC. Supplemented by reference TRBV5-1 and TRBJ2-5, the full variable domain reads KAGVTQTPRYLIKTRGQQVTLSCSPISGHRSVSWYQQTPGQGLQFLFEYFSETQRNKGNFPGRFSGRQFSNSRSEMNVSTLELGDSALYLCASSIAGGAVETQYFGPGTRLLVL.

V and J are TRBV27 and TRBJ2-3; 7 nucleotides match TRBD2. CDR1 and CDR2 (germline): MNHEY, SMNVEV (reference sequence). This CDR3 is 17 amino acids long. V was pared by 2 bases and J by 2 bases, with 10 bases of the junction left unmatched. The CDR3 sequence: CASSLKGWGRATDTQYF. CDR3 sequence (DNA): TGTGCCAGCAGTTTAAAAGGTTGGGGGAGGGCCACAGATACGCAGTATTTT.

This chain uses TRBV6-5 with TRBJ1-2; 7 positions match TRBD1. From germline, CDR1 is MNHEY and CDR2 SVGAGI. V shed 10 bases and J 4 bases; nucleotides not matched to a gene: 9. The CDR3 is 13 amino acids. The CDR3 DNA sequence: TGTGCCATCAGCGAGGGACAGACCTATGGCTACACCTTC. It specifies CAISEGQTYGYTF.

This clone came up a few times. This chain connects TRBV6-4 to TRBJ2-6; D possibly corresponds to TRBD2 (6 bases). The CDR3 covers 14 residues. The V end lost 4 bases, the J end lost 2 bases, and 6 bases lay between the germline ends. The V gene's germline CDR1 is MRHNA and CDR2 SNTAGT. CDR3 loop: CASSAGAGANVLTF. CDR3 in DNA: TGTGCCAGCAGTGCGGGGGCTGGGGCCAACGTCCTGACTTTC.

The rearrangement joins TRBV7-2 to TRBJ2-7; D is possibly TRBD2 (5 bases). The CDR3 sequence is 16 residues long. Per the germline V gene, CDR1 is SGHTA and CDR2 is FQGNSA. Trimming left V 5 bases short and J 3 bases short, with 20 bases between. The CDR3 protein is CASSPSVGSLFYEQYF. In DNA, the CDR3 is TGTGCCAGCAGCCCTAGTGTAGGGAGTTTGTTCTACGAGCAGTACTTC.

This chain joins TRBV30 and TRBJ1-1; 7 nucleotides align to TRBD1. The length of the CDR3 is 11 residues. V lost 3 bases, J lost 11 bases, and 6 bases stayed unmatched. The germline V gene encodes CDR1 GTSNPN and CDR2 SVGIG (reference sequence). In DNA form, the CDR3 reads TGTGCCTGGAGCCCCAGGGGGGCGGCTTTCTTT. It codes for CAWSPRGAAFF.

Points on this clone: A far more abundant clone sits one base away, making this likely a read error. The CDR3: CASSNRGPNTEAFF. CDR3 sequence (DNA): TGTGCCAGCAGTAACAGGGGGCCGAACACTGAAGCTTTCTTT. The rearrangement uses TRBV6-1 and TRBJ1-1, with 9 bases that match TRBD1. The germline V gene encodes CDR1 MNHNS and CDR2 SASEGT. This CDR3 comprises 14 residues. J lost 1 base, V lost 5 bases, and 2 bases had no gene match.

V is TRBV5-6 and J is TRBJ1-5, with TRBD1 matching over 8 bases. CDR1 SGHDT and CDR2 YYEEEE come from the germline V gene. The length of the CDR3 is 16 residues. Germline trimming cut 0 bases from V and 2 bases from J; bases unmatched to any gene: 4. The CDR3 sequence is CASSLGATGGNQPQHF. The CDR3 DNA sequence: TGTGCCAGCAGCTTGGGGGCGACAGGGGGCAATCAGCCCCAGCATTTT.

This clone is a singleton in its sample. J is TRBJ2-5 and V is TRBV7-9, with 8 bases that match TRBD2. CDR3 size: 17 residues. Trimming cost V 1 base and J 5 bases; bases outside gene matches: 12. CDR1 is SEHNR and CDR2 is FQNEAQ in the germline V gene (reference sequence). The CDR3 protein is CASSLGRLAGPRETQYF. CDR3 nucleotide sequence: TGTGCCAGCAGCTTAGGTCGGCTAGCGGGCCCCCGCGAGACCCAGTACTTC.

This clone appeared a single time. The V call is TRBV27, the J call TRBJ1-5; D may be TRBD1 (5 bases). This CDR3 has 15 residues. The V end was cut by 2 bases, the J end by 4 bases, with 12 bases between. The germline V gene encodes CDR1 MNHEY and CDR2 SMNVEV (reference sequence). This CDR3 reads CASSLIGELNQPQHF. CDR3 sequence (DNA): TGTGCCAGCAGTTTAATAGGGGAACTAAATCAGCCCCAGCATTTT.

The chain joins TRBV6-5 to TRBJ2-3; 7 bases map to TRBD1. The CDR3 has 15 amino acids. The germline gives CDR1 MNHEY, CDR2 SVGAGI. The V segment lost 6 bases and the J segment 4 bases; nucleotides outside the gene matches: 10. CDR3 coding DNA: TGTGCCAGCAGACCACAGGGGAGTCAGCCAGATACGCAGTATTTT. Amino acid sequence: CASRPQGSQPDTQYF.

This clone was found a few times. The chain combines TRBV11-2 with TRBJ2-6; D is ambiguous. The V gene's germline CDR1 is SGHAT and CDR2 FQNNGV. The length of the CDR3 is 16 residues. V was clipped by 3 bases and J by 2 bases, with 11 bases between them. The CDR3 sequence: CASSFALTAGANVLTF. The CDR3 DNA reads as TGTGCCAGCAGCTTTGCACTGACCGCTGGGGCCAACGTCCTGACTTTC.

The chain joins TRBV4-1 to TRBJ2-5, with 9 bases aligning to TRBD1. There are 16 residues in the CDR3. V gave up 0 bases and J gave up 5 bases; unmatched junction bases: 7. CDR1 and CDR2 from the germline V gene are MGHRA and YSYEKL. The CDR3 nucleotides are TGCGCCAGCAGCCAAGAAGGGACAGGGCGATCCGAGACCCAGTACTTC. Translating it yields CASSQEGTGRSETQYF.

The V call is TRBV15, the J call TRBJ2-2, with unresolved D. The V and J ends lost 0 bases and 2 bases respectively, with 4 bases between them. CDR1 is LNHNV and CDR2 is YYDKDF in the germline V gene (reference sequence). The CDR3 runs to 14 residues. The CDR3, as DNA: TGTGCCACCAGCAGAGATCCCAACACCGGGGAGCTGTTTTTT. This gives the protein CATSRDPNTGELFF. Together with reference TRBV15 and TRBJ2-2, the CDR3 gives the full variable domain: DAMVIQNPRYQVTQFGKPVTLSCSQTLNHNVMYWYQQKSSQAPKLLFHYYDKDFNNEADTPDNFQSRRPNTSFCFLDIRSPGLGDTAMYLCATSRDPNTGELFFGEGSRLTVL.

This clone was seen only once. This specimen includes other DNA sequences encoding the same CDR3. The CDR3 DNA reads TGTGCCAGCAGCTTGACTGAGAACTATGGCTACACCTTC. Its translation: CASSLTENYGYTF. The rearrangement uses TRBV5-6 and TRBJ1-2; D ambiguous. V was clipped by 1 base and J by 2 bases, with 6 bases between them. The CDR3 spans 13 residues. Germline loops: CDR1 SGHDT, CDR2 YYEEEE. The complete variable domain, with remaining parts taken from reference TRBV5-6 and TRBJ1-2, reads DAGVTQSPTHLIKTRGQQVTLRCSPKSGHDTVSWYQQALGQGPQFIFQYYEEEERQRGNFPDRFSGHQFPNYSSELNVNALLLGDSALYLCASSLTENYGYTFGSGTRLTVV.

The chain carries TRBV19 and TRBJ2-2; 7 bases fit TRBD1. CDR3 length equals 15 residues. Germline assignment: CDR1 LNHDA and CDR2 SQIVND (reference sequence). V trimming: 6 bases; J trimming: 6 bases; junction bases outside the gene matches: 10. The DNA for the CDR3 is TGTGCCAGTAGATGCACAGGGGAAAGCCCCGGGGAGCTGTTTTTT. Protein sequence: CASRCTGESPGELFF.

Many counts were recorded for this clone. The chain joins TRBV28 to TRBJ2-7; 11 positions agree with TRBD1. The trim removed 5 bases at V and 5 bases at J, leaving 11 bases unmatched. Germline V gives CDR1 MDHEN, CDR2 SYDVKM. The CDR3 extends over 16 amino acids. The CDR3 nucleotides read TGTGCCAGCAGTCCACGCCCGGACAGGGGGCCGCACGAGCAGTACTTC. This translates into CASSPRPDRGPHEQYF. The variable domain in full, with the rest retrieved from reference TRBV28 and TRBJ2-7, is DVKVTQSSRYLVKRTGEKVFLECVQDMDHENMFWYRQDPGLGLRLIYFSYDVKMKEKGDIPEGYSVSREKKERFSLILESASTNQTSMYLCASSPRPDRGPHEQYFGPGTRLTVT.

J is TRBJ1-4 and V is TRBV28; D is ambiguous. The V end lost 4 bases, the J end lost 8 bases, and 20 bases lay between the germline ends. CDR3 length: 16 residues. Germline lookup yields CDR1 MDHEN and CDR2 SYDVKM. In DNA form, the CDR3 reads TGTGCCAGCAGTTCCAGCCCCACATTTAGTGACGAAAAACTGTTTTTT. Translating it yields CASSSSPTFSDEKLFF.

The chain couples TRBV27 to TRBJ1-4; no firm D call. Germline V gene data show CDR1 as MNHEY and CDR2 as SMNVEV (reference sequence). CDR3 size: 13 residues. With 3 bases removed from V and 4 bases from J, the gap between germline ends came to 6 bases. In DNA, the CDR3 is TGTGCCAGCAGTTTCACGGTTAATGAAAAACTGTTTTTT. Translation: CASSFTVNEKLFF.

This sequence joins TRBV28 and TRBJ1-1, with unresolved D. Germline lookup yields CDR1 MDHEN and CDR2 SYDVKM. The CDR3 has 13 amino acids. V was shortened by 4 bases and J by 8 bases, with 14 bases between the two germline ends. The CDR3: CASSSPPTIEAFF. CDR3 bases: TGTGCCAGCAGTTCACCCCCTACTATCGAAGCTTTCTTT.

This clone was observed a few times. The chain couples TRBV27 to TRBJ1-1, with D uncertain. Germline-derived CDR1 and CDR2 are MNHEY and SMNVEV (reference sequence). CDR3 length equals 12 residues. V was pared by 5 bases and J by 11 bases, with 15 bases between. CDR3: CASSPRTGWAFF. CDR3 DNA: TGTGCCAGCAGTCCGAGGACGGGGTGGGCTTTCTTT.

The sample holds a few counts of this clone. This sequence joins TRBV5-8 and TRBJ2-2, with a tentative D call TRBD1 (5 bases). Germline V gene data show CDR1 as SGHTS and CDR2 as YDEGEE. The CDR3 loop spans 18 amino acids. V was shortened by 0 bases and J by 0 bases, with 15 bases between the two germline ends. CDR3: CASSLAWGARPNTGELFF. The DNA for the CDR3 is TGTGCCAGCAGCTTGGCCTGGGGCGCCCGCCCGAACACCGGGGAGCTGTTTTTT.

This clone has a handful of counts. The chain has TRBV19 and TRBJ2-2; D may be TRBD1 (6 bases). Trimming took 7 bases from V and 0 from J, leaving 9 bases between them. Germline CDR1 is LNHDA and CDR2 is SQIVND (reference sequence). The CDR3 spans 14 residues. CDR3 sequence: CASIRTANTGELFF. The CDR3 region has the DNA TGTGCCAGTATAAGGACAGCGAACACCGGGGAGCTGTTTTTT.

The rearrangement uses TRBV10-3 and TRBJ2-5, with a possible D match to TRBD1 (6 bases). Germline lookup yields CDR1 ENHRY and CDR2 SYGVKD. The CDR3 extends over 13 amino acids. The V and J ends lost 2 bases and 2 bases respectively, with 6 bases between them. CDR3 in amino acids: CAISEQGQETQYF. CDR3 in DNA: TGTGCCATCAGTGAGCAGGGGCAAGAGACCCAGTACTTC.

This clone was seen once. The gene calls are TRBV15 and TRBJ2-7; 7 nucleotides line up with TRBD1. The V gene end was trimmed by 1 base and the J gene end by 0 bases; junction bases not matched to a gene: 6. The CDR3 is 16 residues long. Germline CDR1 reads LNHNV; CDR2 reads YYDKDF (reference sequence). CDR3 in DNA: TGTGCCACCAGCAGAGTATTCGGGACAGTCTCCTACGAGCAGTACTTC. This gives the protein CATSRVFGTVSYEQYF.